This T cell receptor (beta chain) is from a study of beta chain features in type 1 diabetes. Points from the study as a whole: All four CD4+ subsets of Type 1 diabetes patients contained TCRB CDR3s that were moderately but significantly shorter.

This CDR3 comprises 21 residues. V gave up 5 bases and J gave up 6 bases; unmatched junction bases: 29. Germline assignment: CDR1 ENHRY and CDR2 SYGVKD. The whole isolated RNA underwent reverse transcription, so sequencing captured expressed TCRB transcripts. Assay used: immunoSEQ multiplex PCR; TCRdb lists only in-frame clones, some missing. The repertoire holds about 370,000 clones, with 8.5% to 10% as singletons. Points on this clone: What it binds is not known. Different DNA sequences within this sample yield the same CDR3.

V gene TRBV10-3 combines with J gene TRBJ2-7; 9 bases map to TRBD1. The source of this sequence is a man younger than 45 with type 1 diabetes. The sequencing input was central memory CD4+ T cells from blood. Written as DNA, the CDR3 is TGTGCCATCAGTCCCCTAGGCCCGGGACAGGGTAATATGCGCGGGGTAGGCGAGCAGTACTTC. Amino acid sequence: CAISPLGPGQGNMRGVGEQYF.